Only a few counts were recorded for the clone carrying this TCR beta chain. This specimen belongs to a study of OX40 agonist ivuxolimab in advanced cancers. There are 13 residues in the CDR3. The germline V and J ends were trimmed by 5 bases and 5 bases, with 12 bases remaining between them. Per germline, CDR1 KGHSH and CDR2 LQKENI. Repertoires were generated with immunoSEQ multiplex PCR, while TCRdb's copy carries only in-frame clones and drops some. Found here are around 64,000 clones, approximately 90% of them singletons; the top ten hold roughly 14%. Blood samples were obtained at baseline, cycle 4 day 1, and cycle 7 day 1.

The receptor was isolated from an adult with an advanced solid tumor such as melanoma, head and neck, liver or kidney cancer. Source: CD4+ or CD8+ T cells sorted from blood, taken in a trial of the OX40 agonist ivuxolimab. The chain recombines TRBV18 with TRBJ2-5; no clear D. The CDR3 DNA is TGTGCCAGCTCAAGGACCTCCGAGGAGACCCAGTACTTC. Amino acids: CASSRTSEETQYF.